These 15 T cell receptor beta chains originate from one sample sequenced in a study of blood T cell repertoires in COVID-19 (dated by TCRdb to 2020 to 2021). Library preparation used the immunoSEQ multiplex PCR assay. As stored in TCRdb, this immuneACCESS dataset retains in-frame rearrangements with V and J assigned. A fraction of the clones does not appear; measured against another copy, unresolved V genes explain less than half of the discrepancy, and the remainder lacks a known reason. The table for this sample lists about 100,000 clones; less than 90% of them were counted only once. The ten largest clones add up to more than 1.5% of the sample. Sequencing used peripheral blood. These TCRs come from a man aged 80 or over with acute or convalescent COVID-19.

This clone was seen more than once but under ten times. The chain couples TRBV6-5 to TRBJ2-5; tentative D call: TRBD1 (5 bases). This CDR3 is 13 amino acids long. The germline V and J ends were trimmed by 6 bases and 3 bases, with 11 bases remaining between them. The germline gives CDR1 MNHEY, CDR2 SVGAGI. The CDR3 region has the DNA TGTGCCAGCAGGGCTATGACAGAAGAGACCCAGTACTTC. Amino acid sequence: CASRAMTEETQYF.

Here the CDR3 DNA reads TGTGCCAGCAGTTATACAGGGAATCAGCCCCAGCATTTT. This encodes CASSYTGNQPQHF. J is TRBJ1-5 and V is TRBV6-5; TRBD1 is a possible D gene (6 bases). The length of the CDR3 is 13 residues. Looked up from germline, CDR1 is MNHEY and CDR2 is SVGAGI. Trimming cost V 3 bases and J 4 bases, with 7 bases left between them.

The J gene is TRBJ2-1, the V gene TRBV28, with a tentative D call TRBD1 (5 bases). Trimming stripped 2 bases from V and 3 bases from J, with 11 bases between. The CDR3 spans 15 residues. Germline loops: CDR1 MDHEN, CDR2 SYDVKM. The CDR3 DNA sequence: TGTGCCAGCAGTTTACAGGGTCCCAACTACAATGAGCAGTTCTTC. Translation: CASSLQGPNYNEQFF. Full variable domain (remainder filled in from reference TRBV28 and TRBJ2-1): DVKVTQSSRYLVKRTGEKVFLECVQDMDHENMFWYRQDPGLGLRLIYFSYDVKMKEKGDIPEGYSVSREKKERFSLILESASTNQTSMYLCASSLQGPNYNEQFFGPGTRLTVL.

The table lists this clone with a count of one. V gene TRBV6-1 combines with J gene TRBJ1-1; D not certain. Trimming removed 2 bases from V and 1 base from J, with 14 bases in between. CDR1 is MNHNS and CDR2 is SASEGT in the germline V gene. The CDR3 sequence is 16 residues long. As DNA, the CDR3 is TGTGCCAGCAGTGAAACAAGAGGGAGAAAGAACACTGAAGCTTTCTTT. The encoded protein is CASSETRGRKNTEAFF.

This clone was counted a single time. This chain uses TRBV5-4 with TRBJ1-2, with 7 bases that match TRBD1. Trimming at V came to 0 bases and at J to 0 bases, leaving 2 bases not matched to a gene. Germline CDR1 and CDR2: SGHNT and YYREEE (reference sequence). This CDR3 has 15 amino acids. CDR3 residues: CASSLETGTNYGYTF. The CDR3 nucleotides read TGTGCCAGCAGCTTGGAGACAGGGACTAACTATGGCTACACCTTC.

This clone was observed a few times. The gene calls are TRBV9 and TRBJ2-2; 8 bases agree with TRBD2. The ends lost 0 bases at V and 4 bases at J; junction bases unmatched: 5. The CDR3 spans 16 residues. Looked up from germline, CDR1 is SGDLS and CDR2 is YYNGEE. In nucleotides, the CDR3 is TGTGCCAGCAGCGTAGAACTAGCGGCCTTCACCGGGGAGCTGTTTTTT. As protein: CASSVELAAFTGELFF.

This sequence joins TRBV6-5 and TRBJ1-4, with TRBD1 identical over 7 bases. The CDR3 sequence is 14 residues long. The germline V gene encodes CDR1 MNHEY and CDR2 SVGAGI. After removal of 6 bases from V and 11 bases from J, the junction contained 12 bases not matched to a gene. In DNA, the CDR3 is TGTGCCAGCAGGACAGGGTCGGGATCGAGGAAACTGTTTTTT. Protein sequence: CASRTGSGSRKLFF.

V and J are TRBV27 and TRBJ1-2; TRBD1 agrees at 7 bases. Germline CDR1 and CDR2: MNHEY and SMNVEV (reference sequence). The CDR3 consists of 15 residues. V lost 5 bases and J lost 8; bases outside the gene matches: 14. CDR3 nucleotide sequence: TGTGCCAGCAGTCTGAACCGACAGGGAATGAAGGGCTACACCTTC. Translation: CASSLNRQGMKGYTF.

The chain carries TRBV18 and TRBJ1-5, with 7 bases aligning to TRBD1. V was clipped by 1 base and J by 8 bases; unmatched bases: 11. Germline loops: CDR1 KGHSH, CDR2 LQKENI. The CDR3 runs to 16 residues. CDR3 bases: TGTGCCAGCTCACCACGGAACACAGGGGTCTTTGAGCCCCAGCATTTT. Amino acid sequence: CASSPRNTGVFEPQHF.

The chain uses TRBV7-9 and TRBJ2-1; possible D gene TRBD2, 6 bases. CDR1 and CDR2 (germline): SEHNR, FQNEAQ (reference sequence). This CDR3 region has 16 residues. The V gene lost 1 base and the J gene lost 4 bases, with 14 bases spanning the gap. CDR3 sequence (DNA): TGTGCCAGCAGCTTAGGAGTACGGGAGAGGTACAATGAGCAGTTCTTC. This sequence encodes CASSLGVRERYNEQFF.

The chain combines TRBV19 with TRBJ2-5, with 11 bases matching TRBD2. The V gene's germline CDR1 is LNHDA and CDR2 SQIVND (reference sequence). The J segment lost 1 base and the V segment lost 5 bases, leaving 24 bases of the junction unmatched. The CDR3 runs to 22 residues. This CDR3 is CASSARGFASGRSGRGQETQYF. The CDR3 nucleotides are TGTGCCAGTAGTGCCCGGGGGTTCGCTAGCGGGAGGTCCGGAAGAGGCCAAGAGACCCAGTACTTC. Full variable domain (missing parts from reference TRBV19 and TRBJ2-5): DGGITQSPKYLFRKEGQNVTLSCEQNLNHDAMYWYRQDPGQGLRLIYYSQIVNDFQKGDIAEGYSVSREKKESFPLTVTSAQKNPTAFYLCASSARGFASGRSGRGQETQYFGPGTRLLVL.

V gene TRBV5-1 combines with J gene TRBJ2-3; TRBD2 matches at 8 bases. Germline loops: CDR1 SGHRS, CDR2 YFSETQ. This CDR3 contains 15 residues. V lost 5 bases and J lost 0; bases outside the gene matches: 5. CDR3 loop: CASSSGTSSTDTQYF. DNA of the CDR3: TGCGCCAGCAGTTCCGGGACTAGTAGCACAGATACGCAGTATTTT.

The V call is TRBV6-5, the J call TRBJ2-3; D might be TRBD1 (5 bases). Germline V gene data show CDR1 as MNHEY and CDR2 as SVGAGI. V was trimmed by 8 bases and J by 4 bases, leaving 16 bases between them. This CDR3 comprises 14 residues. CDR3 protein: CASALDNGADTQYF. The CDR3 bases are TGTGCCAGCGCCTTGGACAATGGCGCAGATACGCAGTATTTT.

CDR3 sequence: CASSYSRQGREQYF. CDR3 nucleotide sequence: TGTGCCAGCAGTTACTCGCGGCAGGGCAGAGAGCAGTACTTC. The chain employs TRBV6-5 and TRBJ2-7; a possible D gene is TRBD1 (5 bases). V was pared by 0 bases and J by 7 bases, with 13 bases between. CDR3 size: 14 residues. The germline V gene encodes CDR1 MNHEY and CDR2 SVGAGI.

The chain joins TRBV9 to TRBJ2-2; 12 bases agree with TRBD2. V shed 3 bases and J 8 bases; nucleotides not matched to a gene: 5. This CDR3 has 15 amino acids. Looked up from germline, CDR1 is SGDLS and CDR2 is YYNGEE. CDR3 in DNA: TGTGCCAGCAGCGGGAGACTAGCGGGAGTGGGGGAGCTGTTTTTT. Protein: CASSGRLAGVGELFF.